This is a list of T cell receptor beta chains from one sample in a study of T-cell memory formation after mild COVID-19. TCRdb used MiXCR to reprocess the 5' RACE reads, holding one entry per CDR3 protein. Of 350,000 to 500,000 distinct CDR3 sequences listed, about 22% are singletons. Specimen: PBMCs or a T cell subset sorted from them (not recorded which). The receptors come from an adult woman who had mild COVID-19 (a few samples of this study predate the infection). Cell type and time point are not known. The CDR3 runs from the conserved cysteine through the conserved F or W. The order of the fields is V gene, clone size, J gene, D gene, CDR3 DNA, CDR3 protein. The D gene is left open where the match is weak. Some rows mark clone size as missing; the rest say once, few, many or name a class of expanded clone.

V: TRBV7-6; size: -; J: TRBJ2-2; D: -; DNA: TGTGCCAGCAGCTTAGCTGGACAGTTCTCCGGGGAGCTGTTTTTT; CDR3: CASSLAGQFSGELFF
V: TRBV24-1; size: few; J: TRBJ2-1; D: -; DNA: TGTGCCACCAGTGACCCCCGCGGGCGGACGAGAGGCAATGAGCAGTTCTTC; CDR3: CATSDPRGRTRGNEQFF
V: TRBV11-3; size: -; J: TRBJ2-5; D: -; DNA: TGTGCCAGCAGCTCTGCTTGGACTCTTAAAGAGACCCAGTACTTC; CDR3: CASSSAWTLKETQYF
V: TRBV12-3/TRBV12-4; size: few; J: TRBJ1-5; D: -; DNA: TGTGCCAGCAGAGAAGGGTACGATCAGCCCCAGCATTTT; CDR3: CASREGYDQPQHF
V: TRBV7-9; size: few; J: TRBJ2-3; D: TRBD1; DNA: TGTGCCAGCAGCCACGGACAGGTGGGAGATACGCAGTATTTT; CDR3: CASSHGQVGDTQYF
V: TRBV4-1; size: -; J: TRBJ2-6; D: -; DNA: TGCGCCAGCAGCCAAACCGGGACACCCTCTGGGGCCAACGTCCTGACTTTC; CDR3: CASSQTGTPSGANVLTF
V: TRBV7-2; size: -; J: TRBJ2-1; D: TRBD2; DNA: TGTGCCAGCACTACTAGCGGGAGGGCCAAGTTCACTTACAATGAGCAGTTCTTC; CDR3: CASTTSGRAKFTYNEQFF
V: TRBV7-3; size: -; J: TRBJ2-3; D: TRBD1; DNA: TGTGCCAGCAGGTCGACAGGGGGGTCGACAGATACGCAGTATTTT; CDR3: CASRSTGGSTDTQYF
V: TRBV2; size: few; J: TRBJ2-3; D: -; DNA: TGTGCCAGCAGTGATGGTCGGGGGGATACGCAGTATTTT; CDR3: CASSDGRGDTQYF
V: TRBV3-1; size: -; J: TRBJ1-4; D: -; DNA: TGTGCCAGCAGCCTACGGGATGAAAAACTGTTTTTT; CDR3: CASSLRDEKLFF